What follows describes a single T cell receptor (beta chain). This sample was included in a study of shared T cell receptors in the human thymus. CDR1 is WNHNN, CDR2 SYGVQD, per germline (reference sequence). This CDR3 spans 15 amino acids. The V end lost 6 bases, the J end lost 4 bases, and 18 bases lay between the germline ends. The data were produced by immunoSEQ multiplex PCR, yet TCRdb's version contains in-frame clones alone and is incomplete. This sample has about 380,000 clones, with approximately 95% found just once. The receptor was derived from a human donor. The rearrangement links TRBV10-1 to TRBJ1-1; tentatively, D is TRBD1 (5 bases). The sample comprised thymocytes. The CDR3 region has the DNA TGCGCCAGCAGCGCCAGGACAACCCAGAGCACTGAAGCTTTCTTT. Amino acids: CASSARTTQSTEAFF.